This is a list of T cell receptor beta chains from one sample in a study of radiotherapy plus CTLA-4 blockade in lung cancer. TCRdb keeps only in-frame clones here, not all; method: immunoSEQ multiplex PCR. The table records tens of thousands of clones, over 60% of them present only once. The specimen comprised peripheral blood, sampled from a patient treated with radiotherapy plus ipilimumab. The source is a human donor with non-small cell lung cancer whose response to radiotherapy plus ipilimumab could not be evaluated. CDR3s include the opening cysteine and the closing phenylalanine or tryptophan. Fields, in order: D gene, V gene, J gene, clone size, CDR3 protein, CDR3 DNA. D genes are given only for firm matches. Rows give clone size only sometimes, using once, few, many, or a class for an expanded clone.

.	TRBV7-9	TRBJ1-1	once	CASSFPGDKALGTEAFF	TGTGCCAGCAGCTTTCCAGGGGATAAGGCTCTCGGCACTGAAGCTTTCTTT
.	TRBV2	TRBJ1-1	.	CASRDQGNTEAFF	TGTGCCAGCAGAGATCAGGGTAACACTGAAGCTTTCTTT
.	TRBV5-4	TRBJ1-1	.	CASSPGGGKANTEAFF	TGTGCCAGCAGCCCCGGGGGGGGGAAGGCGAACACTGAAGCTTTCTTT
.	TRBV5-6	TRBJ2-7	once	CASSLETGEQYF	TGTGCCAGCAGCTTGGAGACTGGCGAGCAGTACTTC
.	TRBV5-5	TRBJ2-7	.	CASSLWVAGSAEQYF	TGTGCCAGCAGCTTGTGGGTGGCAGGCTCTGCCGAGCAGTACTTC
TRBD1	TRBV6-5	TRBJ2-5	.	CASSHTGGAEETQYF	TGTGCCAGCAGCCACACAGGGGGCGCCGAGGAGACCCAGTACTTC
.	TRBV6-5	TRBJ1-4	.	CASSRGGADEKLFF	TGTGCCAGCTCCCGGGGGGGGGCTGATGAAAAACTGTTTTTT
TRBD2	TRBV4-2	TRBJ2-1	.	CASSQGRGVAGDGEFF	TGTGCCAGCAGCCAAGGGAGGGGGGTAGCGGGAGATGGAGAGTTCTTC
.	TRBV5-1	TRBJ2-3	.	CASSLASSTDTQYF	TGCGCCAGCAGCTTGGCCAGTAGCACAGATACGCAGTATTTT
.	TRBV5-5	TRBJ2-7	.	CASSLNGAPYEQYF	TGTGCCAGCAGCTTGAATGGAGCCCCCTACGAGCAGTACTTC
.	TRBV23-1	TRBJ1-3	few	CASSAGTGNTIYF	TGCGCCAGCAGTGCAGGGACAGGAAACACCATATATTTT
.	TRBV21-1	TRBJ1-5	.	CASSKEQKRNQPQHF	TGTGCCAGCAGCAAAGAACAGAAGAGAAATCAGCCCCAGCATTTT
.	TRBV28	TRBJ1-2	.	CASSLSGRGNYGYTF	TGTGCCAGCAGTTTATCCGGACGGGGAAACTATGGCTACACCTTC
TRBD1	TRBV2	TRBJ2-7	.	CANYGQGTRYEQYF	TGTGCCAACTATGGACAGGGGACCCGCTACGAGCAGTACTTC
TRBD1	TRBV5-1	TRBJ2-1	.	CASSLGTDNEQFF	TGCGCCAGCAGCTTAGGGACAGACAATGAGCAGTTCTTC
TRBD1	TRBV5-1	TRBJ2-3	once	CASSWTGVADTQYF	TGCGCCAGCAGCTGGACAGGGGTGGCAGATACGCAGTATTTT
.	TRBV27	TRBJ2-2	.	CASGLNTGELFF	TGTGCCAGCGGGCTGAACACCGGGGAGCTGTTTTTT
.	TRBV2	TRBJ2-7	.	CASSDRVSSYEQYF	TGTGCCAGCAGTGACAGGGTGAGCTCCTACGAGCAGTACTTC
.	TRBV5-1	TRBJ1-1	.	CASSPQGYDTEAFF	TGCGCCAGCAGCCCGCAGGGGTACGACACTGAAGCTTTCTTT
.	TRBV9	TRBJ1-2	.	CASSLLTVYGYTF	TGTGCCAGCAGCCTATTAACGGTCTATGGCTACACCTTC
TRBD2	TRBV7-2	TRBJ2-7	.	CASSFGGSVYEQYF	TGTGCCAGCAGCTTTGGCGGGAGCGTTTACGAGCAGTACTTC
TRBD1	TRBV27	TRBJ1-5	few	CASRQGVISNQPQHF	TGTGCCAGCAGACAGGGGGTGATTAGCAATCAGCCCCAGCATTTT
TRBD2	TRBV6-1	TRBJ2-3	.	CASTLSGAGTDTQYF	TGTGCCAGCACCCTTAGCGGGGCGGGCACAGATACGCAGTATTTT
.	TRBV7-2	TRBJ1-1	few	CASSFSTGTEAFF	TGTGCCAGCAGCTTTTCCACCGGGACTGAAGCTTTCTTT
.	TRBV28	TRBJ2-7	.	CASPEGSSYEQYF	TGTGCCAGCCCCGAGGGCAGCTCCTACGAGCAGTACTTC
.	TRBV11-3	TRBJ2-3	.	CASSLEFRDTQYF	TGTGCCAGCAGCTTAGAATTCCGAGATACGCAGTATTTT
TRBD1	TRBV6-5	TRBJ1-4	.	CASSYRVGTGSEKLFF	TGTGCCAGCAGTTACAGAGTTGGGACAGGGTCTGAAAAACTGTTTTTT
.	TRBV13	TRBJ2-3	.	CASSRGRGTDTQYF	TGTGCCAGCAGCCGAGGGCGGGGCACAGATACGCAGTATTTT